These 20 T cell receptor beta chains came from one sample sequenced in a study of T cell changes during pregnancy in multiple sclerosis. TCRdb's copy holds only in-frame clones and misses some; the assay was immunoSEQ multiplex PCR. The data contain some 40,000 clones, around 94% of them singletons. The sample was peripheral blood. Source of these receptors: a female donor with multiple sclerosis, enrolled in a pregnancy study.

The chain links TRBV6-1 to TRBJ1-1; possible D gene TRBD1, 5 bases. The CDR3 extends over 11 amino acids. Germline CDR1 and CDR2: MNHNS and SASEGT. In nucleotides, the CDR3 is TGTACTACAAAAAGGGGCGCTGAAGCTTTCTTT. As protein: CTTKRGAEAFF.

The chain employs TRBV7-3 and TRBJ1-2; the match to TRBD1 covers 11 bases. CDR1 SGHTA and CDR2 FQGTGA come from the germline V gene. Germline trimming cut 2 bases from V and 8 bases from J; bases unmatched to any gene: 4. The CDR3 has 14 residues. The CDR3: CASSLERTGGGYTF. CDR3 bases: TGTGCCAGCAGCTTAGAGAGGACAGGGGGCGGCTACACCTTC.

The chain couples TRBV5-4 to TRBJ2-3; no clear D gene. The CDR3 has 13 residues. V was pared by 0 bases and J by 4 bases, with 6 bases between. Germline CDR1 SGHNT, CDR2 YYREEE (reference sequence). CDR3 sequence (DNA): TGTGCCAGCAGCTTGGTATCCGCAGATACGCAGTATTTT. Amino acids: CASSLVSADTQYF.

The rearrangement links TRBV10-3 to TRBJ2-3; D is unresolved. Trimming cost V 5 bases and J 4 bases, with 7 bases left between them. This CDR3 is built from 12 residues. Germline assignment: CDR1 ENHRY and CDR2 SYGVKD. In DNA form, the CDR3 reads TGTGCCATCAGTAACGCCGCAGATACGCAGTATTTT. It codes for CAISNAADTQYF.

This rearrangement joins TRBV27 to TRBJ2-1; tentatively, D is TRBD2 (6 bases). Trimming left V 6 bases short and J 16 bases short, with 16 bases between. The germline V gene has CDR1 MNHEY and CDR2 SMNVEV (reference sequence). This CDR3 has 11 residues. The CDR3 coding sequence is TGTGCCAGCAGCTGGCGCGGGGTCCGATTCTTC. This gives the protein CASSWRGVRFF.

The chain combines TRBV7-9 with TRBJ1-2; 7 bases align to TRBD1. The CDR3 is made up of 16 amino acids. Germline CDR1 reads SEHNR; CDR2 reads FQNEAQ (reference sequence). Losses at the gene ends were 2 bases for V and 8 bases for J; bases not matched to a gene: 14. In nucleotides, the CDR3 is TGTGCCAGCAGCTTAAGGGCCTCACAGGGGACTTCAGGCTACACCTTC. Protein product: CASSLRASQGTSGYTF.

This chain connects TRBV10-3 to TRBJ1-1; D not resolved. Germline V gene lookup returns CDR1 ENHRY and CDR2 SYGVKD. Between the trimmed V and J ends, which lost 7 bases and 5 bases, there was a span of 8 bases. The length of the CDR3 is 11 residues. The CDR3, as DNA: TGTGCCATCATCGGTGAAACTGAAGCTTTCTTT. Translated: CAIIGETEAFF.

The rearrangement uses TRBV6-1 and TRBJ2-7; 9 bases line up with TRBD1. After removal of 4 bases from V and 5 bases from J, the junction contained 9 bases not matched to a gene. Germline values: CDR1 MNHNS, CDR2 SASEGT. The CDR3 length is 15 residues. The CDR3 loop is CASSVGPGQGNEQYF. The CDR3 region has the DNA TGTGCCAGCAGTGTAGGACCGGGACAGGGAAACGAGCAGTACTTC.

The chain combines TRBV6-1 with TRBJ2-1; 10 bases line up with TRBD2. Germline V lookup: CDR1 MNHNS, CDR2 SASEGT. CDR3 length: 16 amino acids. The junction had 4 bases not matched to a gene; V was cut back by 3 bases and J by 2 bases. The CDR3 reads CASSDAGLAPYNEQFF. CDR3 nucleotides: TGTGCCAGCAGTGATGCGGGACTAGCGCCCTACAATGAGCAGTTCTTC.

In this sample, this clone turned up a few times. The chain links TRBV18 to TRBJ2-7; the D call may be TRBD1 or TRBD2 (5 bases each). CDR3 size: 12 residues. V was pared by 1 base and J by 6 bases, with 7 bases between. The germline gives CDR1 KGHSH, CDR2 LQKENI. The CDR3, as DNA: TGTGCCAGCTCACCACGGGGGAGCGAGCAGTACTTC. Its translation: CASSPRGSEQYF.

The chain has TRBV6-1 and TRBJ2-7; TRBD2 is a possible D gene (5 bases). The germline V gene has CDR1 MNHNS and CDR2 SASEGT. V was pared by 6 bases and J by 0 bases, with 9 bases between. The CDR3 runs 13 residues. The CDR3 DNA is TGTGCCAGCAGAAGAGGGATCTCCTACGAGCAGTACTTC. It yields the protein CASRRGISYEQYF.

This sequence joins TRBV18 and TRBJ2-5; D perhaps matches TRBD1 (5 bases). Trimming left V 2 bases short and J 5 bases short, with 18 bases between. Germline V gene data show CDR1 as KGHSH and CDR2 as LQKENI. This CDR3 has 16 residues. The CDR3 nucleotides are TGTGCCAGCTCACCAAGATCGGTTCGGCAGGGCGAGACCCAGTACTTC. This translates into CASSPRSVRQGETQYF.

This clone was seen a single time. The rearrangement links TRBV14 to TRBJ2-7; a weak D match, TRBD2 (7 bases). The V end was cut by 2 bases, the J end by 1 base, with 18 bases between. Germline loops: CDR1 SGHDN, CDR2 FVKESK. The CDR3 sequence is 17 residues long. CDR3 sequence: CASSQLGGLRRSYEQYF. The DNA for the CDR3 is TGTGCCAGCAGCCAATTGGGGGGGCTTCGGAGGTCCTACGAGCAGTACTTC.

The chain couples TRBV10-1 to TRBJ1-4; D is unresolved. There are 13 residues in the CDR3. Trimming took 6 bases from V and 3 from J, leaving 8 bases between them. The germline gives CDR1 WNHNN, CDR2 SYGVQD (reference sequence). This CDR3 reads CASRDGSNEKLFF. CDR3 nucleotide sequence: TGCGCCAGCAGGGACGGATCTAATGAAAAACTGTTTTTT.

This clone has only a few counts. The V gene is TRBV5-1, the J gene TRBJ2-7, with TRBD1 matching over 7 bases. The trim removed 5 bases at V and 2 bases at J, leaving 4 bases unmatched. Germline V gives CDR1 SGHRS, CDR2 YFSETQ. This CDR3 region has 13 residues. In DNA, the CDR3 is TGCGCCAGCAGAATAGACAGGGCCTACGAGCAGTACTTC. Translated: CASRIDRAYEQYF.

This chain links TRBV2 with TRBJ1-2; 8 bases line up with TRBD1. Germline V gene lookup returns CDR1 SNHLY and CDR2 FYNNEI. The ends lost 5 bases at V and 8 bases at J; junction bases unmatched: 4. This CDR3 spans 12 amino acids. The CDR3 nucleotides read TGTGCCAGCAGTCCGGACAGGGAAGGCTACACCTTC. As protein: CASSPDREGYTF.

The V call is TRBV4-2, the J call TRBJ2-5; TRBD1 is a possible D gene (7 bases). Germline assignment: CDR1 LGHNA and CDR2 YNFKEQ. The length of the CDR3 is 14 residues. The V gene lost 2 bases and the J gene lost 4 bases, with 11 bases spanning the gap. The CDR3, as DNA: TGTGCCAGCAGCCAAAAGGAGGGGGCAGAGACCCAGTACTTC. Protein: CASSQKEGAETQYF.

The chain recombines TRBV5-1 with TRBJ2-1, with 10 positions matching TRBD2. The germline V gene has CDR1 SGHRS and CDR2 YFSETQ. The CDR3 extends over 16 amino acids. V lost 5 bases to trimming and J lost 2 bases; unmatched junction nucleotides: 7. The CDR3 DNA follows: TGCGCCAGCAGTCAAGTAGCGGGAGGAACCTACAATGAGCAGTTCTTC. This translates into CASSQVAGGTYNEQFF.

As regards this clone: The germline gene is not matched at one end of the junction; a read error may be the cause. The chain carries TRBV6-1 and TRBJ1-5; TRBD1 aligns across 7 bases. The CDR3 totals 14 residues. The germline V gene encodes CDR1 MNHNS and CDR2 SASEGT. In nucleotides, the CDR3 is TGTGCCAGCAACCGACAGGGTAGCGATCAGCCCCAGCATTTT. As protein: CASNRQGSDQPQHF.

J is TRBJ2-5 and V is TRBV4-1; tentatively, D is TRBD2 (5 bases). The germline V and J ends were trimmed by 0 bases and 1 base, with 12 bases remaining between them. CDR1 is MGHRA, CDR2 YSYEKL, per germline. This CDR3 has 16 amino acids. CDR3 nucleotides: TGCGCCAGCAGCCAAGAACCCGCGAGCGGCCAAGAGACCCAGTACTTC. Encoded protein: CASSQEPASGQETQYF.